This TCR beta chain was documented in a study of blood T cell repertoires in COVID-19 (dated by TCRdb to the early 2020s). Study-wide context: The collaborator samples originated in the United States, Italy and Spain and spanned the acute and convalescent phases of COVID-19. The prospective study material was composed of cDNA or gDNA derived from T cells, B-cell-depleted T cells, or PBMCs. Subjects who had been exposed to COVID-19, were actively infected with it, or had recovered from it provided the deeply sampled blood TCRbeta repertoires that made up the dataset. The repertoires were released in a freely available public database meant as a resource for research on the immune response to SARS-CoV-2. The samples were drawn from two sources: the first 160 participants of the ongoing ImmuneRACE study, and over 950 subjects contributed by 6 global collaborators. Sample metadata almost always included a de-identified subject ID, COVID-19 status, age in years and sex. Where HLA class I and class II types were available, the types were taken from metadata supplied by the sample provider, not from assay-based typing. Beyond this particular receptor, the publication reports: The quantity of clinical and demographic metadata differed by source and by participant and was supplied without curation.

In the case of this clone: What this receptor recognizes is not known. Within one base of it there is no much larger clone, and no base qualities were kept.

The collaborating institutions used their own protocols to collect whole blood in K2EDTA tubes. For TCRbeta analysis, collaborators shipped samples as frozen whole blood, isolated PBMCs, or DNA extracted from either of those sample types. Measured from the cysteine to the phenylalanine, the CDR3 is 15 residues long. Only CDR3 DNA remains: 45 bases, in frame from the first base. V loses 5 bases, J loses 1 base, and the germline ends lie 14 bases apart. Per the germline V gene (reference sequence), MNHEY is the CDR1 and SMNVEV is the CDR2. TCRbeta CDR3 regions were amplified from genomic DNA by means of the immunoSEQ Assay, a bias-controlled multiplex PCR. The original pipeline was this. Nucleated cell counts per sample were estimated from amplification of reference gene primers within the assay. Sequence reads were collapsed and filtered to measure the absolute abundance of every unique TCRbeta CDR3 rearrangement. For each sample, productive Simpson clonality was calculated as the square root of Simpson's diversity index over productive rearrangements. Entries here come from immuneACCESS through TCRdb and include only in-frame sequences with V and J called. Some clones fail to appear in such tables; in the studies checked, an unresolved V gene covers under half of the shortfall, and the cause of the remainder is unknown. Clone size and V and J calls were adopted from that table, with D and trimming inferred from the DNA. The sample table records 90,000 to 110,000 clones; approximately 80% of these occur just once. Together, the top ten hold 9.4% of the sample.

The receptor chain draws on TRBV27 and TRBJ1-1; 6 matching bases give a weak D call of TRBD1. The sample comprised peripheral blood. The receptor comes from a woman aged 65 to 85 with acute or convalescent COVID-19. The nucleotide sequence reads as follows: TGTGCCAGCAGTCACAACAGGGTGTGGAACACTGAAGCTTTCTTT. It codes for CASSHNRVWNTEAFF.